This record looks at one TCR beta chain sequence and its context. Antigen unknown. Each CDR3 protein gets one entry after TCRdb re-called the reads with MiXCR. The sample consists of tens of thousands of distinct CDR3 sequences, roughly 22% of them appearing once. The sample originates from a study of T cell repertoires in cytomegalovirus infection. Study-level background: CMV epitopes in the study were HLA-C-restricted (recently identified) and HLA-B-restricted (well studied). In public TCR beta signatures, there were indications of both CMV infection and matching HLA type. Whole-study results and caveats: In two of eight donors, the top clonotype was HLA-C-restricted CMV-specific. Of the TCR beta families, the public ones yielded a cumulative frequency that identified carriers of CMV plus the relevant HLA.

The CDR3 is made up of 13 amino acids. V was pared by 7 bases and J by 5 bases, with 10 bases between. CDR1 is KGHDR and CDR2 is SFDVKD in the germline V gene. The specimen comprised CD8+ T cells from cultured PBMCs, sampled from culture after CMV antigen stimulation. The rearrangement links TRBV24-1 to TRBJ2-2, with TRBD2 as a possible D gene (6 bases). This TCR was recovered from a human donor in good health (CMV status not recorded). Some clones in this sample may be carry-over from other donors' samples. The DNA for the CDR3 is TGTGCCACCAGCGGGGGACGGACCGGGGAGCTGTTTTTT. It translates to CATSGGRTGELFF.